The 24 T cell receptor beta chains below come from one sample, sequenced in a study of molecular identifiers for immune sequencing clone quantification (dated by TCRdb to 2017 to 2018). The library was built by means of PCR. These reads were obtained on an Illumina HiSeq 4000. TCRdb took the public reads, trimmed them with fastp at Q25, ran MiXCR for clone calling and kept in-frame beta chains. For every CDR3 protein sequence, its rows merge into one entry that carries the most common genes and DNA. The sample records tens of thousands of distinct CDR3 sequences, about 25% of which are singletons. The ten largest make up 1.5% to 2% of the sample. Source material: naive CD8+ T cells from blood, with Jurkat cell RNA spiked in. The sample's cell subset or site, from its label and the paper: FACS-sorted CD8+CD4-CCR7+CD45RA+ naive T cells. The receptor set was obtained from a human donor in good health. Some libraries in this study had Jurkat cell RNA spiked in.

This clonotype was recorded many times. J is TRBJ2-2 and V is TRBV30; D remains ambiguous. This CDR3 region has 12 residues. The V gene's germline CDR1 is GTSNPN and CDR2 SVGIG (reference sequence). Trimming cost V 4 bases and J 5 bases, with 8 bases left between them. CDR3 protein: CAWTEITGELFF. For the CDR3, the DNA is TGTGCCTGGACTGAGATAACCGGGGAGCTGTTTTTT.

In regard to this clonotype: At one end, the junction sequence differs from germline, possibly due to a read error. The V gene is TRBV7-9, the J gene TRBJ1-3; D gene unclear. The CDR3 sequence is 20 residues long. Germline CDR1 is SEHNR and CDR2 is FQNEAQ (reference sequence). The CDR3 reads CASSLAPGRVLQDSGSTIYF. The CDR3 DNA follows: TGTGCCAGCAGCCTCGCCCCCGGGAGGGTCCTTCAGGACTCTGGAAGCACCATATATTTT.

This clonotype came up many times. J is TRBJ2-3 and V is TRBV11-2, with 7 bases aligning to TRBD2. The germline CDR1 and CDR2 sequences are SGHAT and FQNNGV. V shed 7 bases, J shed 0 bases, and the junction held 4 bases outside the gene matches. The CDR3 is 14 amino acids. The CDR3 region is CASTVAGSTDTQYF. The DNA for the CDR3 is TGTGCCAGCACCGTAGCGGGTAGCACAGATACGCAGTATTTT.

About this clonotype itself: A much larger clone differs by one base, so this may be a read error. J is TRBJ2-2 and V is TRBV6-4, with 9 bases aligning to TRBD1. The CDR3 has 12 residues. CDR1 is MRHNA and CDR2 is SNTAGT in the germline V gene. CDR3 sequence reads: CASSLTGGEPFF. CDR3 bases: TGTGCCAGCAGTCTGACAGGGGGGGAGCCGTTTTTT.

A remark on this clonotype: A much larger clone differs by one base, so this may be a read error. The chain carries TRBV20-1 and TRBJ2-7; 11 positions match TRBD2. Germline values: CDR1 DFQATT, CDR2 SNEGSKA (reference sequence). CDR3 length equals 15 residues. With 3 bases clipped from V and 2 bases from J, the junction kept 6 bases outside the gene matches. The CDR3 reads CSARRTSGSAYEQYF. In DNA, the CDR3 is TGCAGTGCTAGGAGGACTAGCGGGTCCGCCTACGAGCAGTACTTC.

This clonotype has a count of ten or more. This sequence joins TRBV28 and TRBJ1-6; no clear D. Germline V gene sequence: CDR1 MDHEN, CDR2 SYDVKM. The CDR3 totals 16 residues. Trimming pared 7 bases from V and 4 bases from J, leaving 17 bases between. The CDR3 coding sequence is TGTGCCAGCATAAGGGCGCGGGGAGGGTATAATTCACCCCTCCACTTT. Translated, it gives CASIRARGGYNSPLHF.

In this sample, this clonotype turned up many times. The chain recombines TRBV27 with TRBJ2-5; 7 bases agree with TRBD1. V lost 5 bases, J lost 2 bases, and 11 bases stayed unmatched. The CDR3 contains 16 residues. Germline CDR1 is MNHEY and CDR2 is SMNVEV (reference sequence). This CDR3 is CASSHYPGTVQETQYF. The DNA of the CDR3 is TGTGCCAGCAGTCATTATCCCGGGACAGTACAAGAGACCCAGTACTTC.

In its sample, this clonotype was seen many times. The V call is TRBV12-3 or TRBV12-4, the J call TRBJ1-1; the D is unclear. The length of the CDR3 is 14 residues. V lost 6 bases and J 5 bases, leaving 16 bases between the germline ends. As DNA, the CDR3 is TGTGCCAGCAGCGAGACAAAGAAAAAAACTGAAGCTTTCTTT. As protein: CASSETKKKTEAFF.

As regards this clonotype: A much larger clone lies a single base off, so this may be a read error. As the CDR3 is not closed by the conserved phenylalanine or tryptophan, this likely results from a read error. The chain carries TRBV6-5 and TRBJ2-2, with TRBD2 matching 12 bases. CDR1 and CDR2 (germline): MNHEY, SVGAGI. This CDR3 has 15 residues. The J segment lost 8 bases and the V segment lost 6 bases, leaving 7 bases of the junction unmatched. The CDR3 loop is CASSLLAGGSGELFL. The CDR3 DNA reads as TGTGCCAGCAGCCTCCTAGCGGGAGGGTCTGGGGAGCTGTTTCTT.

V and J are TRBV27 and TRBJ2-5; D may be TRBD2 (7 bases). This CDR3 region has 15 residues. V shed 3 bases and J shed 5 bases, with 16 bases lying between them. Germline lookup yields CDR1 MNHEY and CDR2 SMNVEV (reference sequence). The CDR3: CASSLGGGLWETQYF. CDR3 DNA: TGTGCCAGCAGTTTGGGGGGGGGGCTCTGGGAGACCCAGTACTTC.

This clonotype occurred many times. V and J are TRBV20-1 and TRBJ1-1; no reliable D call. CDR1 DFQATT and CDR2 SNEGSKA come from the germline V gene (reference sequence). The V and J ends lost 4 bases and 3 bases respectively, with 9 bases between them. The length of the CDR3 is 12 residues. The CDR3 loop is CSATHGYTEAFF. The DNA of the CDR3 is TGCAGTGCTACCCACGGGTACACTGAAGCTTTCTTT.

In the case of this clonotype: Given a much more abundant clone one base away, this may be a read error. The chain is built from TRBV9 and TRBJ1-3; the D is unclear. Germline V lookup: CDR1 SGDLS, CDR2 YYNGEE. The CDR3 contains 12 residues. Here the CDR3 DNA reads TGTGCCAGCAGCGATCGTTATAACACCTTATATTTT. Protein: CASSDRYNTLYF. The whole variable domain, filled in from reference TRBV9 and TRBJ1-3, reads DSGVTQTPKHLITATGQRVTLRCSPRSGDLSVYWYQQSLDQGLQFLIQYYNGEERAKGNILERFSAQQFPDLHSELNLSSLELGDSALYFCASSDRYNTLYFGEGSWLTVV.

As to this clonotype: Its ends do not fully match the called genes, so a read error is possible. The chain recombines TRBV5-1 with TRBJ2-5, with TRBD2 as a possible D gene (7 bases). This CDR3 is built from 15 residues. Looked up from germline, CDR1 is SGHRS and CDR2 is YFSETQ. Here the CDR3 DNA reads TGCGCCAGCAGCTTGGTATCCGGGGGGCAAGAGCCCCAGTACTTC. It encodes CASSLVSGGQEPQYF. The full variable domain, in which reference TRBV5-1 and TRBJ2-5 provide the parts outside the CDR3, is KAGVTQTPRYLIKTRGQQVTLSCSPISGHRSVSWYQQTPGQGLQFLFEYFSETQRNKGNFPGRFSGRQFSNSRSEMNVSTLELGDSALYLCASSLVSGGQEPQYFGPGTRLLVL.

This clonotype was picked up one time. A read error is possible here, since a much larger clone lies one base away. V is TRBV28 and J is TRBJ1-4, with D uncertain. The germline CDR1 and CDR2 sequences are MDHEN and SYDVKM. CDR3 length: 14 amino acids. The CDR3 sequence: CASRPLKINERLFF. The CDR3 DNA is TGTGCCAGCAGACCCCTTAAGATTAATGAAAGACTGTTTTTT.

This clonotype has a count of ten or more. J is TRBJ2-3 and V is TRBV5-1; D remains ambiguous. The CDR3 has 15 residues. Trimming cost V 1 base and J 2 bases, with 11 bases left between them. Germline V gene sequence: CDR1 SGHRS, CDR2 YFSETQ. The DNA of the CDR3 is TGCGCCAGCAGCTTGTTACAGCCGTACACAGATACGCAGTATTTT. Protein sequence: CASSLLQPYTDTQYF.

Notes on this clonotype: A much larger clone lies one base from this, so it may be a read error. This chain links TRBV7-9 with TRBJ1-5; no definite D call. CDR3 length equals 15 residues. Per germline, CDR1 SEHNR and CDR2 FQNEAQ (reference sequence). V was pared by 3 bases and J by 0 bases, with 9 bases between. The CDR3 sequence: CASSFDMYSNQPQHF. Here the CDR3 DNA reads TGTGCCAGCAGCTTTGACATGTATAGCAATCAGCCCCAGCATTTT. Variable domain in full (rest from reference TRBV7-9 and TRBJ1-5): DTGVSQNPRHKITKRGQNVTFRCDPISEHNRLYWYRQTLGQGPEFLTYFQNEAQLEKSRLLSDRFSAERPKGSFSTLEIQRTEQGDSAMYLCASSFDMYSNQPQHFGDGTRLSIL.

This clonotype was detected many times. This CDR3 reads CASSPEGLAGGDTQYF. The CDR3 DNA follows: TGTGCCAGCAGCCCAGAGGGACTAGCGGGAGGAGATACGCAGTATTTT. The chain uses TRBV7-9 and TRBJ2-3, with 15 bases that match TRBD2. The germline CDR1 and CDR2 sequences are SEHNR and FQNEAQ (reference sequence). J gave up 5 bases and V 5 bases, and 5 bases lay outside the gene matches. This CDR3 comprises 16 residues.

This clonotype was seen a single time. One end of the junction does not line up with germline, which may come from a read error. The chain links TRBV7-6 to TRBJ2-7; 9 bases align to TRBD2. The CDR3 is 15 residues long. CDR1 and CDR2 (germline): SGHVS, FNYEAQ. The CDR3 bases are TGTGCCAGCGGCTTACTACTGGGTCTAGCGGGGGAGCAGTACTTC. Amino acids: CASGLLLGLAGEQYF.

This clonotype was detected many times. The V call is TRBV5-6, the J call TRBJ2-7; D possibly corresponds to TRBD2 (5 bases). Trimming cost V 5 bases and J 3 bases, with 12 bases left between them. The germline gives CDR1 SGHDT, CDR2 YYEEEE. The CDR3 length is 13 residues. The CDR3 DNA is TGTGCCAGCAGACCTACCGGGGTCTACGAGCAGTACTTC. Its translation is CASRPTGVYEQYF. Drawing the rest from reference TRBV5-6 and TRBJ2-7, the complete variable domain is DAGVTQSPTHLIKTRGQQVTLRCSPKSGHDTVSWYQQALGQGPQFIFQYYEEEERQRGNFPDRFSGHQFPNYSSELNVNALLLGDSALYLCASRPTGVYEQYFGPGTRLTVT.

The table lists this clonotype with many counts. This sequence joins TRBV16 and TRBJ2-4; D not resolved. CDR1 is KGHSY and CDR2 is FQNENV in the germline V gene. V was shortened by 0 bases and J by 4 bases, with 13 bases between the two germline ends. This CDR3 region has 16 residues. This CDR3 reads CASSQSSTEGKNIQYF. The CDR3, as DNA: TGTGCCAGCAGCCAATCGTCGACCGAAGGAAAAAACATTCAGTACTTC.

Comments on this clonotype: Because it lacks the conserved phenylalanine or tryptophan at the end, this CDR3 is likely a read error. This chain links TRBV20-1 with TRBJ2-1, with 9 bases lining up with TRBD2. The CDR3 runs to 20 residues. The V gene's germline CDR1 is DFQATT and CDR2 SNEGSKA (reference sequence). J gave up 2 bases and V 0 bases, and 17 bases lay outside the gene matches. The CDR3 sequence: CSARDPQRGVLNEPYNEQFL. DNA of the CDR3: TGCAGTGCTAGAGATCCCCAGCGGGGGGTGCTTAACGAACCCTACAATGAGCAGTTCCTC.

This clonotype was found many times. The V gene is TRBV7-6, the J gene TRBJ2-3; TRBD1 matches 10 bases. Per the germline V gene, CDR1 is SGHVS and CDR2 is FNYEAQ. The V gene end was trimmed by 5 bases and the J gene end by 5 bases; junction bases not matched to a gene: 7. CDR3 length equals 15 residues. CDR3 nucleotides: TGTGCCAGCAGCCTGACAGGGGGCGAGGTAGATACGCAGTATTTT. This encodes CASSLTGGEVDTQYF.

This clonotype was seen a single time. This may be a read error: a much more frequent sequence differs by one nucleotide. V usage is TRBV20-1 and J usage is TRBJ2-7; D not resolved. The CDR3 length is 12 residues. The germline V gene has CDR1 DFQATT and CDR2 SNEGSKA (reference sequence). The CDR3: CSARGSSYERYF. For the CDR3, the DNA is TGCAGTGCTAGAGGCAGCTCCTACGAGCGGTACTTC.

The table lists this clonotype with many counts. The chain has TRBV10-1 and TRBJ2-7; 9 nucleotides line up with TRBD2. The CDR3 runs to 14 residues. Germline V gives CDR1 WNHNN, CDR2 SYGVQD (reference sequence). The V gene end was trimmed by 3 bases and the J gene end by 9 bases; junction bases not matched to a gene: 9. The DNA of the CDR3 is TGCGCCAGCAGTGATCCCGCGGGGGGGCTCGTGCAGTACTTC. This gives the protein CASSDPAGGLVQYF.